A single sample gave rise to the 30 T cell receptor beta chains below, sequenced in a study of blood T cell repertoires in COVID-19. This table comes from immunoSEQ multiplex PCR, and its TCRdb copy is limited to in-frame clones, with some not included. Of hundreds of thousands of clones listed, approximately 92% are singletons. Sequences were obtained from PBMCs or T cells enriched from blood (not recorded which). Source of these receptors: a man between 18 and 29 years old who had recovered from COVID-19.

The chain combines TRBV18 with TRBJ1-2; D gene uncertain. The CDR3 totals 13 residues. Germline V gene data show CDR1 as KGHSH and CDR2 as LQKENI. V was clipped by 2 bases and J by 3 bases, with 7 bases between them. Here the CDR3 DNA reads TGTGCCAGCTCACCAGCACAAGACTATGGCTACACCTTC. This sequence encodes CASSPAQDYGYTF.

V is TRBV7-9 and J is TRBJ2-1, with D hard to call. The germline V gene encodes CDR1 SEHNR and CDR2 FQNEAQ (reference sequence). Trimming removed 5 bases from V and 1 base from J, with 15 bases in between. The CDR3 length is 16 residues. CDR3 nucleotide sequence: TGTGCCAGCAGCCCCCGTTTGGAGACGTCCTACAATGAGCAGTTCTTC. This sequence encodes CASSPRLETSYNEQFF. The full variable domain, with the rest looked up from reference TRBV7-9 and TRBJ2-1, is DTGVSQNPRHKITKRGQNVTFRCDPISEHNRLYWYRQTLGQGPEFLTYFQNEAQLEKSRLLSDRFSAERPKGSFSTLEIQRTEQGDSAMYLCASSPRLETSYNEQFFGPGTRLTVL.

There are a few counts of this clone. The same CDR3 arises from other DNA sequences in this sample as well. The gene calls are TRBV27 and TRBJ2-2, with TRBD2 identical over 7 bases. The length of the CDR3 is 13 residues. V was pared by 3 bases and J by 5 bases, with 0 bases of the junction left unmatched. The germline gives CDR1 MNHEY, CDR2 SMNVEV (reference sequence). As DNA, the CDR3 is TGTGCCAGCAGTTTGGGGGGGACCGGGGAGCTGTTTTTT. Translation: CASSLGGTGELFF.

This rearrangement joins TRBV5-5 to TRBJ2-2, with 12 bases matching TRBD2. Trimming cost V 4 bases and J 0 bases; bases outside gene matches: 1. The CDR3 extends over 16 amino acids. CDR1 and CDR2 (germline): SGHKS, YYEKEE (reference sequence). As DNA, the CDR3 is TGTGCCAGCAGCCGGACTAGCGGGGCGAACACCGGGGAGCTGTTTTTT. Translated: CASSRTSGANTGELFF.

J is TRBJ1-3 and V is TRBV13; D uncertain. Between the trimmed V and J ends, which lost 4 bases and 1 base, there was a span of 11 bases. The CDR3 is made up of 15 amino acids. CDR1 and CDR2 from the germline V gene are PRHDT and FYEKMQ (reference sequence). CDR3 nucleotide sequence: TGTGCCAGCAGCTCCGGCGGGTATTCTGGAAACACCATATATTTT. This sequence encodes CASSSGGYSGNTIYF.

V gene TRBV18 combines with J gene TRBJ2-3; 7 nucleotides align to TRBD2. The CDR3 loop spans 16 amino acids. V was clipped by 3 bases and J by 1 base; unmatched bases: 7. Germline CDR1 is KGHSH and CDR2 is LQKENI. CDR3 protein: CASSPLLGRGTDTQYF. The CDR3 DNA follows: TGTGCCAGCTCACCGCTATTAGGGAGGGGCACAGATACGCAGTATTTT.

This rearrangement joins TRBV9 to TRBJ2-7; D possibly corresponds to TRBD2 (6 bases). V dropped 5 bases and J dropped 8 bases, with 17 bases sitting between them. CDR1 and CDR2 from the germline V gene are SGDLS and YYNGEE. There are 13 residues in the CDR3. CDR3 sequence: CASSAGTPSQQYF. The CDR3 coding sequence is TGTGCCAGCAGTGCCGGGACTCCATCTCAGCAGTACTTC.

This CDR3 is CASSPGQTNTEAFF. Here the CDR3 DNA reads TGTGCCAGCAGCCCGGGACAGACGAACACTGAAGCTTTCTTT. The chain combines TRBV9 with TRBJ1-1; 7 positions agree with TRBD1. The CDR3 has 14 amino acids. V was clipped by 4 bases and J by 1 base; unmatched bases: 4. The germline CDR1 and CDR2 sequences are SGDLS and YYNGEE.

This rearrangement joins TRBV28 to TRBJ1-1; 10 nucleotides line up with TRBD1. Germline lookup yields CDR1 MDHEN and CDR2 SYDVKM. J gave up 11 bases and V 5 bases, and 11 bases lay outside the gene matches. There are 14 residues in the CDR3. The CDR3 reads CASSPTTGGAFAFF. CDR3 DNA: TGTGCCAGCAGTCCGACGACAGGGGGCGCTTTTGCTTTCTTT. Supplemented by reference TRBV28 and TRBJ1-1, the full variable domain reads DVKVTQSSRYLVKRTGEKVFLECVQDMDHENMFWYRQDPGLGLRLIYFSYDVKMKEKGDIPEGYSVSREKKERFSLILESASTNQTSMYLCASSPTTGGAFAFFGQGTRLTVV.

The chain couples TRBV7-2 to TRBJ2-5; 8 bases are shared with TRBD2. There are 14 residues in the CDR3. Per the germline V gene, CDR1 is SGHTA and CDR2 is FQGNSA. With 5 bases clipped from V and 4 bases from J, the junction kept 6 bases outside the gene matches. CDR3 DNA sequence: TGTGCCAGCAGCACCCGTAGCGGGACAGAGACCCAGTACTTC. Translating it yields CASSTRSGTETQYF.

This clone was seen just once. The chain links TRBV10-1 to TRBJ2-1; a possible D gene is TRBD2 (5 bases). This CDR3 is built from 14 residues. Germline CDR1 reads WNHNN; CDR2 reads SYGVQD (reference sequence). V lost 0 bases to trimming and J lost 5 bases, with 8 bases between them. Written as DNA, the CDR3 is TGCGCCAGCAGTGAGTCGGGAGTGGACAATGAGCAGTTCTTC. Translation: CASSESGVDNEQFF.

This chain links TRBV28 with TRBJ1-3; D is undetermined. V dropped 2 bases and J dropped 0 bases, with 8 bases sitting between them. CDR1 and CDR2 (germline): MDHEN, SYDVKM. The CDR3 covers 15 residues. This CDR3 reads CASSLTAISGNTIYF. CDR3 DNA sequence: TGTGCCAGCAGTTTAACAGCAATCTCTGGAAACACCATATATTTT.

The chain is built from TRBV18 and TRBJ1-5; no definite D call. This CDR3 has 13 amino acids. Germline CDR1 reads KGHSH; CDR2 reads LQKENI. The germline V and J ends were trimmed by 6 bases and 4 bases, with 10 bases remaining between them. This chain's CDR3 is CASSGGENQPQHF. In nucleotides, the CDR3 is TGTGCCAGCTCGGGTGGAGAGAATCAGCCCCAGCATTTT.

The rearrangement links TRBV7-3 to TRBJ2-5; 7 nucleotides match TRBD1. The CDR3 runs to 14 residues. Unmatched junction bases numbered 7, after V lost 4 bases and J lost 5 bases. Germline values: CDR1 SGHTA, CDR2 FQGTGA. The CDR3 region has the DNA TGTGCCAGCAGCTCGCAGGGGGTCGGGGAGACCCAGTACTTC. Translation gives CASSSQGVGETQYF.

This clone was counted a few times. This sequence joins TRBV30 and TRBJ1-2, with D possibly matching TRBD1 (5 bases). Trimming took 0 bases from V and 8 from J, leaving 16 bases between them. Germline V gene lookup returns CDR1 GTSNPN and CDR2 SVGIG (reference sequence). The CDR3 length is 14 residues. The CDR3 bases are TGTGCCTGGAGTGTACTCGCCAGGGATGGGGGCTACACCTTC. The encoded protein is CAWSVLARDGGYTF.

This clone has more than one count but fewer than ten. The gene calls are TRBV27 and TRBJ2-7; no reliable D call. With 4 bases removed from V and 1 base from J, the gap between germline ends came to 2 bases. The germline gives CDR1 MNHEY, CDR2 SMNVEV (reference sequence). There are 11 residues in the CDR3. The CDR3 nucleotides read TGTGCCAGCAGTTCTTCCTACGAGCAGTACTTC. This translates into CASSSSYEQYF.

V gene TRBV30 combines with J gene TRBJ2-5; weak D call: TRBD1 (6 bases). Trimming cost V 7 bases and J 4 bases, with 19 bases left between them. Germline CDR1 is GTSNPN and CDR2 is SVGIG (reference sequence). The CDR3 covers 14 residues. Written as DNA, the CDR3 is TGTGCCTCGCGATTACAGGGTTCTCCAGAGACCCAGTACTTC. Translating it yields CASRLQGSPETQYF. The variable domain in full, completed from reference TRBV30 and TRBJ2-5, reads SQTIHQWPATLVQPVGSPLSLECTVEGTSNPNLYWYRQAAGRGLQLLFYSVGIGQISSEVPQNLSASRPQDRQFILSSKKLLLSDSGFYLCASRLQGSPETQYFGPGTRLLVL.

The chain couples TRBV5-1 to TRBJ1-1; TRBD1 agrees at 11 bases. The CDR3 runs to 15 residues. V gave up 5 bases and J gave up 11 bases; unmatched junction bases: 14. Germline CDR1 SGHRS, CDR2 YFSETQ. CDR3 protein: CASSTGQGAFPLAFF. The CDR3 bases are TGCGCCAGCAGTACCGGACAGGGGGCTTTTCCCCTTGCTTTCTTT.

The chain is built from TRBV29-1 and TRBJ1-3; the D is unclear. This CDR3 contains 14 residues. The germline gives CDR1 SQVTM, CDR2 ANQGSEA. V dropped 4 bases and J dropped 0 bases, with 10 bases sitting between them. CDR3: CSVVEGSSGNTIYF. The CDR3 coding sequence is TGCAGCGTTGTGGAGGGAAGCTCTGGAAACACCATATATTTT.

V usage is TRBV4-2 and J usage is TRBJ2-5; 9 bases are a match to TRBD2. Germline CDR1 reads LGHNA; CDR2 reads YNFKEQ. This CDR3 region has 15 residues. Trimming removed 1 base from V and 4 bases from J; junction bases left unmatched: 4. In DNA form, the CDR3 reads TGTGCCAGCAGCCAAGCTAGCGGGACTGGAGAGACCCAGTACTTC. It codes for CASSQASGTGETQYF.

The V and J genes are TRBV7-8 and TRBJ1-2; maybe TRBD1 (5 bases). The V and J ends lost 1 base and 4 bases respectively, with 7 bases between them. The CDR3 sequence is 13 residues long. Germline lookup yields CDR1 SGHVS and CDR2 FQNEAQ. This CDR3 is CASSLGGAYGYTF. CDR3 in DNA: TGTGCCAGCAGCTTAGGGGGCGCCTATGGCTACACCTTC.

The J gene is TRBJ1-6, the V gene TRBV6-2 or TRBV6-3; 7 bases are shared with TRBD1. The germline CDR1 and CDR2 sequences are MNHEY and SVGEGT. V shed 5 bases and J 7 bases; nucleotides not matched to a gene: 5. The CDR3 has 14 amino acids. The CDR3, as DNA: TGTGCCAGCAGTCCGGGACAGAGAAATTCACCCCTCCACTTT. This codes for CASSPGQRNSPLHF.

J is TRBJ2-3 and V is TRBV5-4; 10 nucleotides align to TRBD2. The CDR3 is 16 amino acids. Germline CDR1 reads SGHNT; CDR2 reads YYREEE (reference sequence). V trimming: 0 bases; J trimming: 6 bases; junction bases outside the gene matches: 7. This CDR3 reads CASSLASGGATDTQYF. CDR3 nucleotides: TGTGCCAGCAGCTTGGCAAGCGGGGGGGCTACTGATACGCAGTATTTT.

The chain is built from TRBV7-9 and TRBJ2-2, with TRBD2 identical over 10 bases. The CDR3 length is 18 residues. The ends lost 0 bases at V and 0 bases at J; junction bases unmatched: 4. CDR1 is SEHNR, CDR2 FQNEAQ, per germline (reference sequence). In DNA, the CDR3 is TGTGCCAGCAGCTTAGCCCGGACTAGCGGAACGAACACCGGGGAGCTGTTTTTT. It is translated as CASSLARTSGTNTGELFF.

V gene TRBV7-9 combines with J gene TRBJ2-7, with D perhaps matching TRBD1 (6 bases). The V end lost 5 bases, the J end lost 0 bases, and 14 bases lay between the germline ends. The CDR3 loop spans 15 amino acids. In germline, CDR1 is SEHNR, CDR2 FQNEAQ (reference sequence). The CDR3, as DNA: TGTGCCAGCAGCCCAGGGACAAGAAGCTCCTACGAGCAGTACTTC. This translates into CASSPGTRSSYEQYF. The full variable domain, with the rest looked up from reference TRBV7-9 and TRBJ2-7, is DTGVSQNPRHKITKRGQNVTFRCDPISEHNRLYWYRQTLGQGPEFLTYFQNEAQLEKSRLLSDRFSAERPKGSFSTLEIQRTEQGDSAMYLCASSPGTRSSYEQYFGPGTRLTVT.

This chain uses TRBV6-6 with TRBJ2-1, with TRBD2 matching 7 bases. With 2 bases clipped from V and 8 bases from J, the junction kept 6 bases outside the gene matches. Germline CDR1 is MNHNY and CDR2 is SVGAGI (reference sequence). This CDR3 contains 14 residues. CDR3 amino acids: CASSYGRESDEQFF. Here the CDR3 DNA reads TGTGCCAGCAGTTACGGGCGGGAGAGCGATGAGCAGTTCTTC.

The J gene is TRBJ2-3, the V gene TRBV7-9, with 12 positions matching TRBD2. V lost 3 bases, J lost 2 bases, and 9 bases stayed unmatched. CDR1 is SEHNR, CDR2 FQNEAQ, per germline (reference sequence). The CDR3 loop spans 18 amino acids. The CDR3 reads CASSFSTGLAGFTDTQYF. The CDR3 DNA is TGTGCCAGCAGCTTCAGCACAGGACTAGCGGGATTCACAGATACGCAGTATTTT.

This chain uses TRBV5-1 with TRBJ2-1; TRBD2 matches 12 bases. The CDR3 has 18 residues. The V gene's germline CDR1 is SGHRS and CDR2 YFSETQ. After removal of 0 bases from V and 9 bases from J, the junction contained 13 bases not matched to a gene. The CDR3 sequence is CASSLGSPSGRDRREQFF. DNA for the CDR3: TGCGCCAGCAGCTTGGGGTCTCCTAGCGGGAGGGACCGTCGTGAGCAGTTCTTC.

The rearrangement links TRBV5-4 to TRBJ1-1, with D perhaps TRBD1 (6 bases). The length of the CDR3 is 13 residues. V shed 4 bases and J shed 3 bases, with 10 bases lying between them. From germline, CDR1 is SGHNT and CDR2 YYREEE (reference sequence). For the CDR3, the DNA is TGTGCCAGCAGCAAAGGGGGATACACTGAAGCTTTCTTT. It translates to CASSKGGYTEAFF.

This sequence joins TRBV12-3 or TRBV12-4 and TRBJ1-2; D not certain. The ends were cut back, 4 bases at V and 5 bases at J, with 11 bases in the middle. This CDR3 has 13 residues. CDR3 sequence (DNA): TGTGCCAGCAGTTCCGGGATCCTTTATGGCTACACCTTC. It codes for CASSSGILYGYTF.